Following are 24 T cell receptor beta chains from one sample sequenced in a study of shared clonotypes between healthy human individuals. Libraries were prepared by immunoSEQ multiplex PCR; TCRdb keeps only in-frame clonotypes and omits some of them. The data hold 470,000 or so clones, with around four fifths observed a single time. Sequences were obtained from PBMCs. These receptors were obtained from a middle-aged woman in good health. Some clones in this sample may be carry-over from other donors' samples.

Only one count was recorded for this clone. Given a far larger clone just one base away, this is likely a sequencing read error. In the same sample, other DNA sequences code for this CDR3. The chain recombines TRBV5-4 with TRBJ1-2; D might be TRBD1 (5 bases). There are 16 residues in the CDR3. Germline-derived CDR1 and CDR2 are SGHNT and YYREEE (reference sequence). The V gene lost 0 bases and the J gene lost 3 bases, with 15 bases spanning the gap. The CDR3 loop reads CASSLESEGSYYGYTF. In DNA, the CDR3 is TGTGCCAGCAGCTTGGAGTCTGAGGGGTCCTACTATGGCTACACCTTC.

The chain recombines TRBV27 with TRBJ1-4; D is unclear. The germline V gene has CDR1 MNHEY and CDR2 SMNVEV (reference sequence). The CDR3 has 13 amino acids. Trimming took off 6 bases at V and 11 bases at J, with 16 bases between the two ends. The CDR3, as DNA: TGTGCCAGCAGCCCCAATTCCGCCCCCAAACTGTTTTTT. This codes for CASSPNSAPKLFF.

There are a few counts of this clone. With a much larger clone just one base away, this may be a read error. The chain couples TRBV14 to TRBJ1-1; D call uncertain. Germline V CDR1 and CDR2: SGHDN, FVKESK. CDR3 length: 13 residues. The V end lost 6 bases, the J end lost 1 base, and 9 bases lay between the germline ends. In DNA, the CDR3 is TGTGCCAGCAGTGGGCAGCCGAACACTGAAGCTTTCTTT. Its translation is CASSGQPNTEAFF.

The chain uses TRBV4-2 and TRBJ2-3; 9 nucleotides line up with TRBD2. The CDR3 consists of 16 residues. Germline CDR1 is LGHNA and CDR2 is YNFKEQ. V gave up 0 bases and J gave up 1 base; unmatched junction bases: 2. The CDR3 nucleotides read TGTGCCAGCAGCCAAGACAGGACTAGCGGCACAGATACGCAGTATTTT. Protein product: CASSQDRTSGTDTQYF.

This clone has at least ten counts. The J gene is TRBJ2-5, the V gene TRBV19; TRBD2 agrees at 14 bases. The CDR3 totals 17 residues. V was clipped by 5 bases and J by 4 bases; unmatched bases: 9. In germline, CDR1 is LNHDA, CDR2 SQIVND (reference sequence). CDR3 loop: CASSLRGTSGRGETQYF. The CDR3 DNA reads as TGTGCCAGTAGTCTCCGTGGGACTAGCGGGAGAGGAGAGACCCAGTACTTC.

CDR3: CASSVGTGRLMATEAFF. DNA of the CDR3: TGTGCCAGCAGCGTAGGAACAGGGCGGCTTATGGCGACTGAAGCTTTCTTT. V usage is TRBV9 and J usage is TRBJ1-1; possible D gene TRBD1, 6 bases. The V end lost 0 bases, the J end lost 5 bases, and 20 bases lay between the germline ends. Germline CDR1 SGDLS, CDR2 YYNGEE. The CDR3 spans 17 residues. Filled out from reference TRBV9 and TRBJ1-1, the complete variable domain reads DSGVTQTPKHLITATGQRVTLRCSPRSGDLSVYWYQQSLDQGLQFLIQYYNGEERAKGNILERFSAQQFPDLHSELNLSSLELGDSALYFCASSVGTGRLMATEAFFGQGTRLTVV.

V usage is TRBV21-1 and J usage is TRBJ2-7; the table's D call, TRBD2, was not checked against the DNA. TRBV21-1 is annotated as a pseudogene. The CDR3 is 14 residues long. DNA for the CDR3: TGTGCCAGCATATTAGCGGGAGAAAGGTTGGGGCAGTACTTC. This codes for CASILAGERLGQYF.

The rearrangement uses TRBV30 and TRBJ1-2; 7 nucleotides match TRBD1. Per germline, CDR1 GTSNPN and CDR2 SVGIG (reference sequence). Trimming cost V 4 bases and J 0 bases; bases outside gene matches: 11. The CDR3 spans 16 residues. CDR3 sequence: CAWNRDRLRANYGYTF. The DNA of the CDR3 is TGTGCCTGGAACCGGGACAGACTAAGAGCTAACTATGGCTACACCTTC.

The gene calls are TRBV19 and TRBJ2-7; weak D call: TRBD2 (7 bases). The CDR3 has 17 residues. Germline CDR1 reads LNHDA; CDR2 reads SQIVND (reference sequence). V lost 5 bases to trimming and J lost 3 bases, with 23 bases between them. The CDR3 bases are TGTGCCAGTAGTTCCAGAGGGAGGGGGACTGATAACTACGAGCAGTACTTC. Amino acids: CASSSRGRGTDNYEQYF.

The V and J genes are TRBV7-3 and TRBJ2-2; D is tentatively TRBD1 or TRBD2 (5 bases each). Looked up from germline, CDR1 is SGHTA and CDR2 is FQGTGA. The CDR3 length is 16 residues. V lost 5 bases and J lost 1, with 14 bases in between. The CDR3 nucleotides are TGTGCCAGCAGCCCGGGGCACTACCTGAACACCGGGGAGCTGTTTTTT. Residues: CASSPGHYLNTGELFF.

This clone was picked up a small number of times. The V gene is TRBV7-2, the J gene TRBJ2-2, with D uncertain. The germline V gene has CDR1 SGHTA and CDR2 FQGNSA. CDR3 length: 15 amino acids. Trimming stripped 5 bases from V and 1 base from J, with 11 bases between. CDR3 sequence reads: CASSNRALNTGELFF. CDR3 sequence (DNA): TGTGCCAGCAGCAACCGGGCTTTGAACACCGGGGAGCTGTTTTTT.

This chain connects TRBV2 to TRBJ1-1; weak D call: TRBD1 (6 bases). Germline CDR1 is SNHLY and CDR2 is FYNNEI. The CDR3 consists of 14 residues. Trimming cost V 4 bases and J 1 base, with 10 bases left between them. The CDR3 sequence is CASSVQGRNTEAFF. CDR3 coding DNA: TGTGCCAGCAGTGTACAGGGCAGGAACACTGAAGCTTTCTTT.

This chain connects TRBV6-1 to TRBJ2-1; 8 bases are shared with TRBD1. The germline V gene encodes CDR1 MNHNS and CDR2 SASEGT. The CDR3 sequence is 15 residues long. J was trimmed by 7 bases and V by 2 bases; bases with no gene match: 7. The CDR3 loop reads CASSETRTGWNEQFF. The CDR3 DNA reads as TGTGCCAGCAGTGAAACGCGGACAGGGTGGAATGAGCAGTTCTTC.

The chain joins TRBV5-6 to TRBJ2-7; TRBD1 agrees at 10 bases. The CDR3 covers 16 residues. Germline CDR1 reads SGHDT; CDR2 reads YYEEEE. J gave up 6 bases and V 4 bases, and 13 bases lay outside the gene matches. CDR3 nucleotides: TGTGCCAGCAGCAGGCCGGGACAGGGGCCTCTGGGCGAGCAGTACTTC. Its protein product is CASSRPGQGPLGEQYF. The whole variable domain, remainder taken from reference TRBV5-6 and TRBJ2-7, is DAGVTQSPTHLIKTRGQQVTLRCSPKSGHDTVSWYQQALGQGPQFIFQYYEEEERQRGNFPDRFSGHQFPNYSSELNVNALLLGDSALYLCASSRPGQGPLGEQYFGPGTRLTVT.

The rearrangement links TRBV6-6 to TRBJ2-7; D is perhaps TRBD1 (6 bases). From germline, CDR1 is MNHNY and CDR2 SVGAGI (reference sequence). V lost 0 bases and J 3 bases, leaving 15 bases between the germline ends. This CDR3 has 16 amino acids. For the CDR3, the DNA is TGTGCCAGCAGTTACTCTGGATATGGGGGCTACTACGAGCAGTACTTC. Translation gives CASSYSGYGGYYEQYF.

The V call is TRBV27, the J call TRBJ2-5; D call uncertain. Trimming removed 5 bases from V and 5 bases from J, with 15 bases in between. The CDR3 has 14 residues. CDR1 and CDR2 from the germline V gene are MNHEY and SMNVEV (reference sequence). CDR3 amino acids: CASSQSRYRETQYF. The CDR3 DNA reads TGTGCCAGCAGTCAATCCCGGTATCGGGAGACCCAGTACTTC.

V gene TRBV11-2 combines with J gene TRBJ2-7; TRBD2 matches at 12 bases. J gave up 7 bases and V 1 base, and 2 bases lay outside the gene matches. This CDR3 has 14 amino acids. Per the germline V gene, CDR1 is SGHAT and CDR2 is FQNNGV. Written as DNA, the CDR3 is TGTGCCAGCAGCTTAGGACTAGCGGGAGTTGAGCAGTACTTC. Protein: CASSLGLAGVEQYF.

The chain carries TRBV7-9 and TRBJ2-3; possible D gene TRBD2, 6 bases. Trimming took 1 base from V and 4 from J, leaving 15 bases between them. This CDR3 is 16 amino acids long. The germline V gene has CDR1 SEHNR and CDR2 FQNEAQ (reference sequence). The CDR3 reads CASSLVPGVGSDTQYF. Written as DNA, the CDR3 is TGTGCCAGCAGCTTAGTGCCGGGAGTAGGGTCAGATACGCAGTATTTT.

CDR3 DNA: TGCGCCAGCAGCTCGTCAACGTCAGGGCGCGAGCAGTACTTC. It specifies CASSSSTSGREQYF. This sequence joins TRBV5-1 and TRBJ2-7; D may be TRBD1 (5 bases). Trimming stripped 3 bases from V and 6 bases from J, with 16 bases between. This CDR3 has 14 amino acids. Germline CDR1 reads SGHRS; CDR2 reads YFSETQ.

This chain uses TRBV5-1 with TRBJ2-1; TRBD2 might be the D (6 bases). With 0 bases removed from V and 6 bases from J, the gap between germline ends came to 13 bases. The CDR3 runs 15 residues. Germline V gene data show CDR1 as SGHRS and CDR2 as YFSETQ. CDR3 sequence reads: CASSLGDSPSNEQFF. The DNA for the CDR3 is TGCGCCAGCAGCTTGGGGGACTCCCCCAGCAATGAGCAGTTCTTC.

This clone was counted between two and nine times. This chain links TRBV15 with TRBJ1-3; unclear D gene. The ends were cut back, 1 base at V and 4 bases at J, with 14 bases in the middle. Germline loops: CDR1 LNHNV, CDR2 YYDKDF (reference sequence). The CDR3 contains 16 residues. This CDR3 is CATSRVYSAGGNTIYF. The CDR3 region has the DNA TGTGCCACCAGCAGAGTATATTCGGCAGGCGGAAACACCATATATTTT.

The chain is built from TRBV4-2 and TRBJ1-5; D might be TRBD1 (6 bases). Per germline, CDR1 LGHNA and CDR2 YNFKEQ. There are 14 residues in the CDR3. V was trimmed by 4 bases and J by 3 bases, leaving 10 bases between them. The CDR3 spells CASSRDRYNQPQHF. CDR3 nucleotide sequence: TGTGCCAGCAGCCGAGACAGGTACAATCAGCCCCAGCATTTT.

Remarks on this clone: A read error may be the cause here, since a much bigger clone is one base away. V and J are TRBV4-1 and TRBJ2-5; 8 nucleotides line up with TRBD1. The J call may be wrong; the DNA end is better matched by TRBJ2-7. This CDR3 region has 15 residues. The germline V gene encodes CDR1 MGHRA and CDR2 YSYEKL. CDR3 amino acids: CASSREGTGLDEQYF. CDR3 coding DNA: TGCGCCAGCAGCAGAGAAGGGACAGGTCTCGACGAGCAGTACTTC.

The V gene is TRBV9, the J gene TRBJ2-2; tentatively, D is TRBD2 (5 bases). The germline gives CDR1 SGDLS, CDR2 YYNGEE. Trimming shortened V by 4 bases and J by 8 bases, and 9 bases separated the two germline ends. This CDR3 spans 12 amino acids. CDR3 loop: CASSPPGGELFF. CDR3 in DNA: TGTGCCAGCAGCCCCCCGGGAGGGGAGCTGTTTTTT.